This T cell receptor beta chain was captured in a study of glioma-infiltrating T cells after dendritic cell vaccination. Study overall: Dendritic cells derived from monocytes and pulsed with autologous tumor lysate formed the vaccine. Dendritic cell vaccine was injected intradermally three times, biweekly.

The V gene lost 8 bases and the J gene lost 4 bases, with 18 bases spanning the gap. CDR3 length equals 14 residues. Generated by immunoSEQ multiplex PCR, the TCRdb table keeps only in-frame clones and is missing some. This sample yields tens of thousands of clones, of which 85% are seen a single time; around 9.3% belongs to the top ten. Time point described: after dendritic cell vaccination, including at tumor progression/relapse. The genes are TRBV23-1 and TRBJ2-7, with TRBD2 as a possible D gene (5 bases). TRBV23-1 is annotated as an ORF whose role is uncertain. This TCR came from a human donor with glioblastoma. The sequenced sample was blood, obtained after dendritic cell vaccination. This chain's CDR3 is CASATNVTGYEQYF. The CDR3 DNA sequence: TGCGCCAGCGCCACTAACGTGACGGGGTACGAGCAGTACTTC.